Presented here are 25 T cell receptor beta chains from one specimen sequenced in a study of beta chain features in type 1 diabetes. Every isolated RNA sample was fully reverse transcribed, so sequencing captured expressed TCRB transcripts. The method was immunoSEQ multiplex PCR; TCRdb's version includes in-frame clones alone and lacks a portion of them. Among some 410,000 clones listed, about an eighth were seen once. Sequenced: naive CD4+ T cells from blood. The receptors come from a woman aged 18-29 years in good health.

The chain links TRBV9 to TRBJ1-3; D not certain. Between the trimmed V and J ends, which lost 3 bases and 3 bases, there was a span of 13 bases. The CDR3 runs 15 residues. Per the germline V gene, CDR1 is SGDLS and CDR2 is YYNGEE. CDR3 in amino acids: CASSAQDDFGNTIYF. CDR3 DNA: TGTGCCAGCAGCGCACAAGACGACTTTGGAAACACCATATATTTT.

This clone was counted a few times. The CDR3 DNA reads TGTGCCAGCAGTTTCGGCAACTACGAGCAGTACGTC. Its protein is CASSFGNYEQYV. The rearrangement links TRBV28 to TRBJ2-7; D unclear. CDR1 and CDR2 (germline): MDHEN, SYDVKM. Between the trimmed V and J ends, which lost 3 bases and 3 bases, there was a span of 6 bases. The CDR3 consists of 12 residues.

This clone was detected only a few times. The chain employs TRBV15 and TRBJ1-6, with D perhaps matching TRBD1 (6 bases). Germline V gives CDR1 LNHNV, CDR2 YYDKDF (reference sequence). This CDR3 contains 15 residues. V was cut by 0 bases and J by 9 bases, with 12 bases left in between. The CDR3 loop is CATSRDRRGASPLHF. CDR3 sequence (DNA): TGTGCCACCAGCAGAGACCGAAGGGGGGCTTCACCCCTCCACTTT.

The chain is built from TRBV2 and TRBJ2-5; no reliable D call. CDR3 length: 11 amino acids. Deletions cut 8 bases from V and 1 base from J, with 5 bases between. Germline CDR1 SNHLY, CDR2 FYNNEI. The CDR3 sequence: CASVLQETQYF. CDR3 bases: TGTGCCAGCGTCCTCCAAGAGACCCAGTACTTC.

This clone occurred a few times. The chain uses TRBV13 and TRBJ2-7; D unresolved. CDR1 and CDR2 from the germline V gene are PRHDT and FYEKMQ (reference sequence). The CDR3 has 17 residues. Trimming cost V 0 bases and J 4 bases, with 19 bases left between them. The CDR3 loop is CASSLGWTSTLPYEQYF. CDR3 sequence (DNA): TGTGCCAGCAGCTTAGGCTGGACCTCTACCCTCCCTTACGAGCAGTACTTC.

This clone has more than one count but fewer than ten. The chain has TRBV7-9 and TRBJ1-1; TRBD1 might be the D (6 bases). Germline V gene data show CDR1 as SEHNR and CDR2 as FQNEAQ (reference sequence). The CDR3 is 16 residues long. The ends were cut back, 1 base at V and 5 bases at J, with 17 bases in the middle. The CDR3 region is CASSLDQGRAGTEAFF. The CDR3 DNA follows: TGTGCCAGCAGCTTAGATCAGGGGCGGGCTGGAACTGAAGCTTTCTTT.

V is TRBV18 and J is TRBJ2-2; D tentatively fits TRBD1 or TRBD2 (5 bases each). The V gene lost 3 bases and the J gene lost 5 bases, with 16 bases spanning the gap. Germline-derived CDR1 and CDR2 are KGHSH and LQKENI. The CDR3 has 16 amino acids. The CDR3 DNA is TGTGCCAGCTCACCCGGCCGGGGCAGGACTACCGGGGAGCTGTTTTTT. This gives the protein CASSPGRGRTTGELFF.

This clone was recorded a few times. The rearrangement links TRBV7-2 to TRBJ2-1; TRBD2 agrees at 10 bases. V gave up 1 base and J gave up 4 bases; unmatched junction bases: 4. CDR1 is SGHTA and CDR2 is FQGNSA in the germline V gene. There are 16 residues in the CDR3. The CDR3 protein is CASSLVGLAVYNEQFF. CDR3 coding DNA: TGTGCCAGCAGCTTAGTTGGACTAGCGGTATACAATGAGCAGTTCTTC.

This clone was counted only a few times. CDR3 DNA sequence: TGTGCCAGCAGCCATCAGTATGGCTACACCTTC. This codes for CASSHQYGYTF. The chain recombines TRBV7-9 with TRBJ1-2; no clear D gene. This CDR3 contains 11 residues. Per germline, CDR1 SEHNR and CDR2 FQNEAQ (reference sequence). The germline V and J ends were trimmed by 5 bases and 5 bases, with 6 bases remaining between them. Complete variable domain (other parts from reference TRBV7-9 and TRBJ1-2): DTGVSQNPRHKITKRGQNVTFRCDPISEHNRLYWYRQTLGQGPEFLTYFQNEAQLEKSRLLSDRFSAERPKGSFSTLEIQRTEQGDSAMYLCASSHQYGYTFGSGTRLTVV.

This clone has just a few counts. The chain has TRBV6-5 and TRBJ2-7; 9 bases line up with TRBD2. Germline loops: CDR1 MNHEY, CDR2 SVGAGI. Trimming cost V 8 bases and J 3 bases; bases outside gene matches: 5. There are 13 residues in the CDR3. CDR3 sequence: CASCGRAGYEQYF. DNA for the CDR3: TGTGCCAGCTGCGGGAGGGCCGGCTACGAGCAGTACTTC.

The chain joins TRBV2 to TRBJ2-1; the D gene is possibly TRBD1 (6 bases). Trimming shortened V by 0 bases and J by 5 bases, and 8 bases separated the two germline ends. The CDR3 is 14 amino acids. Germline CDR1 SNHLY, CDR2 FYNNEI. The CDR3 DNA reads as TGTGCCAGCAGTGAAGCATACAGGGACAATGAGCAGTTCTTC. This encodes CASSEAYRDNEQFF.

The table lists this clone with a few counts. The chain couples TRBV5-5 to TRBJ2-7; no definite D call. The germline V gene has CDR1 SGHKS and CDR2 YYEKEE (reference sequence). This CDR3 is built from 11 residues. Deletions cut 1 base from V and 3 bases from J, with 2 bases between. CDR3 amino acids: CASSLYYEQYF. DNA of the CDR3: TGTGCCAGCAGCTTGTACTACGAGCAGTACTTC.

The gene calls are TRBV6-1 and TRBJ1-6; D is ambiguous. This CDR3 contains 13 residues. Trimming stripped 9 bases from V and 9 bases from J, with 15 bases between. Per germline, CDR1 MNHNS and CDR2 SASEGT. The CDR3 reads CASSATSFSPLHF. CDR3 bases: TGTGCCAGTAGCGCAACTTCCTTTTCACCCCTCCACTTT.

The chain joins TRBV29-1 to TRBJ2-7; TRBD2 is a possible D gene (5 bases). Germline V gives CDR1 SQVTM, CDR2 ANQGSEA. The CDR3 is 16 residues long. V dropped 2 bases and J dropped 6 bases, with 23 bases sitting between them. CDR3: CSVEIGKGDRFGEQYF. The CDR3 region has the DNA TGCAGCGTTGAAATCGGGAAGGGAGATCGGTTTGGCGAGCAGTACTTC.

The genes are TRBV15 and TRBJ1-2; D unresolved. The CDR3 is made up of 14 amino acids. V gave up 0 bases and J gave up 3 bases, with 8 bases separating them. Germline CDR1 and CDR2: LNHNV and YYDKDF (reference sequence). CDR3 sequence reads: CATSRDGLDYGYTF. CDR3 nucleotides: TGTGCCACCAGCAGAGATGGGCTTGACTATGGCTACACCTTC.

In its sample, this clone was seen a few times. This sequence joins TRBV7-9 and TRBJ2-2, with D possibly being TRBD2 (5 bases). This CDR3 region has 13 residues. Germline CDR1 and CDR2: SEHNR and FQNEAQ (reference sequence). Between the trimmed V and J ends, which lost 5 bases and 4 bases, there was a span of 8 bases. The CDR3 nucleotides are TGTGCCAGCAGCCACCGGGGCACCGGGGAGCTGTTTTTT. It yields the protein CASSHRGTGELFF.

The chain has TRBV6-5 and TRBJ1-4; 7 bases agree with TRBD1. Germline CDR1 is MNHEY and CDR2 is SVGAGI. Trimming cost V 5 bases and J 7 bases; bases outside gene matches: 7. CDR3 size: 14 residues. The DNA of the CDR3 is TGTGCCAGCAGTGTACAGGGGAGGAGTGAAAAACTGTTTTTT. As protein: CASSVQGRSEKLFF.

This clone was observed a few times. The chain combines TRBV12-5 with TRBJ1-4; D is unresolved. V lost 6 bases and J 5 bases, leaving 10 bases between the germline ends. Germline CDR1 is LGHNT and CDR2 is FRNRAP. The CDR3 spans 13 residues. The CDR3 sequence: CASGKRWNEKLFF. DNA of the CDR3: TGTGCTAGTGGGAAACGTTGGAATGAAAAACTGTTTTTT.

This clone showed up just a few times. The chain's CDR3 is CSARVVRGQFF. In nucleotides, the CDR3 is TGCAGTGCTAGAGTTGTTAGAGGGCAGTTCTTC. The V and J genes are TRBV20-1 and TRBJ2-1; D gene ambiguous. Looked up from germline, CDR1 is DFQATT and CDR2 is SNEGSKA (reference sequence). There are 11 residues in the CDR3. V was cut by 1 base and J by 12 bases, with 10 bases left in between.

The rearrangement links TRBV13 to TRBJ2-7; a possible D gene is TRBD2 (7 bases). The CDR3 has 14 amino acids. From germline, CDR1 is PRHDT and CDR2 FYEKMQ (reference sequence). The germline V and J ends were trimmed by 4 bases and 2 bases, with 12 bases remaining between them. CDR3 sequence: CASSSKGGAYEQYF. The CDR3 DNA sequence: TGTGCCAGCAGCTCCAAGGGGGGGGCCTACGAGCAGTACTTC.

This clone appeared a few times. The chain carries TRBV29-1 and TRBJ2-3, with unresolved D. Between the trimmed V and J ends, which lost 6 bases and 1 base, there was a span of 17 bases. CDR3 length: 15 amino acids. Germline assignment: CDR1 SQVTM and CDR2 ANQGSEA. CDR3 DNA: TGCAGCGTCGCCCGGGCTCTACGTGGCACAGATACGCAGTATTTT. Its protein product is CSVARALRGTDTQYF.

This clone occurred a few times. This chain links TRBV10-3 with TRBJ1-3; no definite D call. Germline V CDR1 and CDR2: ENHRY, SYGVKD. The CDR3 spans 16 residues. V lost 2 bases and J lost 0, with 11 bases in between. Here the CDR3 reads CAISEHSSVSGNTIYF. Here the CDR3 DNA reads TGTGCCATCAGTGAGCACAGCTCTGTCTCTGGAAACACCATATATTTT.

A few counts support this clone. This chain joins TRBV6-1 and TRBJ2-1, with 10 bases matching TRBD2. This CDR3 is built from 16 residues. The V and J ends lost 3 bases and 7 bases, in that order; junction bases with no gene match: 9. Germline-derived CDR1 and CDR2 are MNHNS and SASEGT. CDR3 region: CASSDERGGLENEQFF. Written as DNA, the CDR3 is TGTGCCAGCAGTGACGAGCGGGGGGGCCTCGAGAATGAGCAGTTCTTC.

The rearrangement joins TRBV10-3 to TRBJ2-7, with no clear D. Trimming left V 3 bases short and J 5 bases short, with 8 bases between. This CDR3 has 12 residues. In germline, CDR1 is ENHRY, CDR2 SYGVKD. CDR3 nucleotide sequence: TGTGCCATCAGTGAACGGGTGGACGAGCAGTACTTC. Translating gives CAISERVDEQYF.

This clone was detected a few times. The chain is built from TRBV2 and TRBJ2-7, with TRBD1 as a possible D gene (6 bases). Germline-derived CDR1 and CDR2 are SNHLY and FYNNEI. CDR3 length equals 12 residues. V was shortened by 8 bases and J by 0 bases, with 8 bases between the two germline ends. CDR3: CASRGGSYEQYV. CDR3 coding DNA: TGTGCCAGCCGAGGGGGCTCCTACGAGCAGTACGTC.